This T cell receptor beta chain was profiled in a study of blood T cell repertoires in COVID-19 (dated by TCRdb to the early 2020s). Regarding the complete study: The collaborator samples originated in the United States, Italy and Spain and spanned the acute and convalescent phases of COVID-19. The prospective study material was composed of cDNA or gDNA derived from T cells, B-cell-depleted T cells, or PBMCs. The dataset comprised deeply sampled blood TCRbeta repertoires from subjects exposed to, actively infected with, or recovered from COVID-19. The repertoires were made available in a free public database intended to serve as a resource for research on the immune response to SARS-CoV-2. Samples were obtained from the ongoing ImmuneRACE study (first 160 participants) and from some 1,200 subjects provided by 6 global collaborators. Nearly every sample came with metadata listing a de-identified subject ID, COVID-19 status, age in years and sex. Where available, HLA class I and class II types were obtained from metadata supplied by the sample provider rather than from assay-based typing.

What the authors observed across the whole study: The amount of clinical and demographic metadata varied by source and participant and was provided uncurated.

TCRbeta CDR3 regions were amplified from genomic DNA by means of the immunoSEQ Assay, a bias-controlled multiplex PCR. The authors' pipeline ran thus. The number of nucleated cells in each sample was estimated from the amplification of reference gene primers within the assay. Sequence reads were collapsed and filtered to measure the absolute abundance of every unique TCRbeta CDR3 rearrangement. Productive Simpson clonality was computed per sample as the square root of Simpson's diversity index over productive rearrangements. TCRdb provides this immuneACCESS table in a form limited to in-frame rearrangements. Some clones are lacking; in checked studies, under half of them reflect an unresolved V gene, and why the rest are absent is not known. V, J and clone size reflect that table, while D and trimming were determined from the DNA. A total of 200,000 to 250,000 clones appear in this sample, about nine tenths of them only once. Jointly, the top ten make up roughly 6.3% of the sample.

Participants in the prospective study were aged about 18 to 95 years, lived in 20 to 30 United States geographic areas, and enrolled through a virtual design. Cohort assignment in the prospective study relied on participant-reported clinical history from a screening survey and a study questionnaire. In the prospective study, whole blood, serum and a nasopharyngeal or oropharyngeal swab were collected from each participant by mobile phlebotomists. Over an approximately 2-month period, participants in the prospective study had the option of providing additional blood draws and questionnaires. Before DNA extraction, prospective study blood samples were shipped either frozen or at room temperature. V is trimmed back by 2 bases and J by 1 base, and the junction contains 2 bases that no gene match accounts for. CDR3 length: 14 amino acids, cysteine to phenylalanine. Just CDR3 DNA is preserved here, 42 bases in frame from base 1. The germline V gene specifies SGHRS as CDR1 and YFSETQ as CDR2.

Worth noting for this clone: Its cognate antigen has yet to be identified. Within one base of it there is no much larger clone, and no base qualities were kept.

The sample comprised PBMCs or T cells enriched from blood (not recorded which). Recombination linked TRBV5-1 to TRBJ1-1; TRBD1 lines up with 7 middle nucleotides. The TCR was taken from a woman between 25 and 40 years old with acute COVID-19. The CDR3 protein: CASSLGGWNTEAFF. The base sequence is TGCGCCAGCAGCTTAGGGGGCTGGAACACTGAAGCTTTCTTT.